These 4 T cell receptor beta chains were all obtained from the same sample, sequenced in a study of T-cell memory formation after mild COVID-19. TCRdb reprocessed the 5' RACE reads via MiXCR and lists one record per CDR3 protein. Among around 150,000 distinct CDR3 sequences listed, approximately 14% were seen once. Sequencing was carried out using PBMCs or a T cell subset sorted from them (not recorded which). These receptors were obtained from an adult woman who had mild COVID-19 (a few samples of this study predate the infection). Cell type and time point are not known.

V usage is TRBV7-2 and J usage is TRBJ2-7; tentatively, D is TRBD2 (5 bases). CDR1 SGHTA and CDR2 FQGNSA come from the germline V gene. The CDR3 covers 15 residues. V lost 5 bases and J lost 2, with 16 bases in between. The CDR3 loop reads CASSPSRTGTYEQYF. The CDR3 DNA follows: TGTGCCAGCAGCCCATCTCGGACGGGAACCTACGAGCAGTACTTC. Drawing the rest from reference TRBV7-2 and TRBJ2-7, the complete variable domain is GAGVSQSPSNKVTEKGKDVELRCDPISGHTALYWYRQSLGQGLEFLIYFQGNSAPDKSGLPSDRFSAERTGGSVSTLTIQRTQQEDSAVYLCASSPSRTGTYEQYFGPGTRLTVT.

This clonotype was detected only a few times. The chain links TRBV7-2 to TRBJ2-3; TRBD2 aligns across 13 bases. From germline, CDR1 is SGHTA and CDR2 FQGNSA. The CDR3 runs 17 residues. V trimming: 1 base; J trimming: 5 bases; junction bases outside the gene matches: 6. CDR3 region: CASSLGLAGGRVDTQYF. The DNA of the CDR3 is TGTGCCAGCAGCTTAGGACTAGCGGGGGGTCGGGTAGATACGCAGTATTTT.

This clonotype showed up just a few times. Germline and junction disagree at one end, which may indicate a read error. This chain links TRBV6-5 with TRBJ2-7; a weak D match, TRBD2 (6 bases). Per the germline V gene, CDR1 is MNHEY and CDR2 is SVGAGI. The CDR3 spans 13 residues. DNA of the CDR3: TGTGCCAGCAGTTACCGGGACTCCGACGAGCAGTACTTC. Protein product: CASSYRDSDEQYF.

The chain employs TRBV7-9 and TRBJ2-1, with 10 nucleotides matching TRBD2. The CDR3 has 16 amino acids. Germline lookup yields CDR1 SEHNR and CDR2 FQNEAQ (reference sequence). The ends lost 5 bases at V and 7 bases at J; junction bases unmatched: 11. The CDR3 protein is CASSPPLAGAINEQFF. In nucleotides, the CDR3 is TGTGCCAGCAGCCCCCCTCTAGCGGGGGCCATTAATGAGCAGTTCTTC.